This TCR beta chain appears in the sequencing data of a study of T cell responses to AZD1222 COVID-19 vaccine. Study-level results: Repertoires in all cases were sampled only once the peak T cell response had passed. Most donors were white British and more were female, and clonal diversity was possibly underestimated.

Clones were read by immunoSEQ multiplex PCR, and TCRdb kept only the in-frame ones, dropping some. The sample yields 90,000 to 120,000 clones, 80% to 95% seen once. Comment on this clone: As yet, its antigen is unknown.

Looked up from germline, CDR1 is WSHSY and CDR2 is SAAADI. V was clipped by 5 bases and J by 7 bases; unmatched bases: 15. The CDR3 runs to 16 residues. This TCR came from an adult who received the AZD1222 COVID-19 vaccine. Specimen: peripheral blood, collected 28 days after the second AZD1222 dose. The chain couples TRBV10-2 to TRBJ2-7; 9 bases align to TRBD2. In DNA form, the CDR3 reads TGCGCCAGCAGTCTCGTAACGACTAGCGGCATCCGGGAGCAGTACTTC. Translated, it gives CASSLVTTSGIREQYF.